One T cell receptor beta chain is described in this entry. The target antigen is unknown. The data stem from a study of cytomegalovirus exposure and HLA in healthy donors. Across the whole study: Around 78 million unique TCR sequences came from HLA-typed donors in an early release. Study observations and caveats: A later analysis found TCR association rates differed by HLA locus, highest for DRB1 and lowest for HLA-C. Reports state that TCR beta sequences accurately predicted most subjects' HLA-A and HLA-B alleles.

Use of 60 Vbeta and 13 Jbeta primers characterized the PCR. Clones were sequenced by immunoSEQ multiplex PCR, and TCRdb holds only the in-frame ones, with some missing. The sample records around 240,000 clones, roughly 80% being singletons. V was clipped by 3 bases and J by 7 bases; unmatched bases: 5. The germline V gene encodes CDR1 MRHNA and CDR2 SNTAGT. The CDR3 runs 14 residues. The chain employs TRBV6-4 and TRBJ2-1; TRBD2 agrees at 8 bases. The origin of this receptor is a middle-aged woman in good health and CMV-seropositive. The specimen sequenced was PBMCs. The CDR3 here is CASSETGGFNEQFF. The CDR3 bases are TGTGCCAGCAGTGAAACGGGGGGGTTTAATGAGCAGTTCTTC.